This T cell receptor beta chain was observed in a study of regulatory T cells in long-lasting Graves disease. Overall study results and limits: Fewer public clonotypes were shared by new patients (roughly 970) than by persistent patients (roughly 2,500). TRBV28, TRBJ1-2 and TRBJ2-5 were favored in persistent disease.

Trimming cost V 0 bases and J 7 bases, with 15 bases left between them. The CDR3 covers 15 residues. Germline V gene lookup returns CDR1 SGHDN and CDR2 FVKESK. Documented time point: persistent/refractory GD, antithyroid drugs over 5 years with positive TRAb. Scientists built the TCR library using RNA that was extracted from PBMCs. The patient group derived from an endocrinology department in Xi'an, China. With iRepertoire HTBI primers and Arm-PCR of CDR3 regions, TCR beta libraries were built. TCRdb independently ran MiXCR on the multiplex PCR reads; one entry per CDR3 protein. The sample carries almost 350,000 distinct CDR3 sequences, roughly 21% recorded once. In the case of this clonotype: Its matching antigen is unknown.

The input for sequencing was peripheral blood mononuclear cells (PBMCs), taken when the disease was refractory, from a patient treated with antithyroid drugs. This clonotype was obtained from a female donor with Graves disease. This chain uses TRBV14 with TRBJ1-2, with D possibly TRBD1 on 5 matching bases. CDR3 amino acids: CASSQDARGSTGYTF. The CDR3 region has the DNA TGTGCCAGCAGCCAAGATGCCCGGGGGAGTACTGGCTACACCTTC.